This record looks at one T cell receptor beta chain sequence and its context. This clonotype appeared a few times. Its cognate antigen has yet to be identified. No base-level quality is on record; no much larger clone is a single base apart. V gives up 2 bases and J gives up 1 base, and the segment between their germline ends measures 15 bases. The germline V gene (reference sequence) supplies CDR1 SGHNT and CDR2 YYREEE. Taken from cysteine to phenylalanine, the CDR3 has 17 residues. Only CDR3 DNA is held: 51 bases, read in frame from base 1. The sample is drawn from a study of T-cell memory formation after mild COVID-19 (dated by TCRdb to the early 2020s). Regarding the research as a whole: TCR sequence clusters from the two donors were largely donor specific. Longitudinal TCRalpha and TCRbeta repertoire sequencing tracked T-cell clones expanding and contracting after mild COVID-19 in two donors. Two young, previously healthy adult volunteers, one female and one male, were included in the cohort. Findings and caveats that apply to the study as a whole: The second-wave clones that peaked on day 37 were not confirmed to be SARS-CoV-2 specific. The study included only a couple of mild cases, and larger cohorts that include severe cases with pre-infection samples were judged to be necessary. From day 15 to 85, contracting clones showed balanced CD4/CD8 phenotypes, whereas a second wave of clones that expanded from day 15 to 37 leaned towards CD4+. Contracting CD4+ clones were found mainly in CM and EM memory subsets, while CD8+ clones were enriched in EMRA. Some responding clones were found in pre-infection memory, which suggests that pre-existing cross-reactive memory T cells took part in the SARS-CoV-2 response.

PBMCs were isolated by Ficoll-Paque density gradient centrifugation. The instrument given in TCRdb is Illumina NovaSeq 6000. TCRalpha and TCRbeta cDNA libraries were built by 5'RACE with constant-segment primers, adding sample barcodes and unique molecular identifiers. RNA was extracted from every sample with Trizol reagent. Library amplification was performed in two PCR steps, and a second sample barcode and Illumina TruSeq adapters were introduced in the second step. The libraries were sequenced on an Illumina NovaSeq using 2 x 150 bp paired-end reads. Concerning the study's data processing: Demultiplexing of reads and collapsing into UMI-guided consensus sequences were performed with migec v1.2.7. Using mixcr v2.1.11, the UMI consensuses were aligned to TRA and TRB V and J templates and assembled into clonotypes. Expanded or contracted clonotypes were those called significant by both edgeR and NoisET, with noise models trained on biological replicates. For edgeR calls, the cutoffs were a false discovery rate-adjusted p below 0.01 and a log2 fold-change threshold of 1. PCA with hierarchical clustering of max-normalized trajectories of the 1000 most abundant clonotypes was used as exploratory dynamics analysis. The CD4 or CD8 phenotype of responding clones was assigned using the separately sequenced CD4+ and CD8+ repertoires. In-frame beta chains were kept once TCRdb had trimmed the public reads at Q25 with fastp and called clones with MiXCR. Here each entry gathers all rows of one CDR3 protein and keeps the most common genes and DNA. TCRdb, not the original authors, processed these V and J calls. This sample holds 470,000 or so distinct CDR3 sequences; over 15% were observed only once. The ten most abundant clones make up around a fifth of the sample.

The sequence is built from TRBV5-4 and TRBJ2-2, and perhaps TRBD2 as D gene, on 8 matching bases. The sample comprised PBMCs or a T cell subset sorted from them (not recorded which). The receptor was isolated from a man between 18 and 29 years old who had mild COVID-19 (a few samples of this study predate the infection). The sample titles of this study are shuffled in the database, so cell type and time point are left out; the donor was told from shared clones. The DNA sequence reads TGTGCCAGCAGCTTTCGGGAGGGGGCCTTGAACACCGGGGAGCTGTTTTTT. The resulting protein is CASSFREGALNTGELFF.